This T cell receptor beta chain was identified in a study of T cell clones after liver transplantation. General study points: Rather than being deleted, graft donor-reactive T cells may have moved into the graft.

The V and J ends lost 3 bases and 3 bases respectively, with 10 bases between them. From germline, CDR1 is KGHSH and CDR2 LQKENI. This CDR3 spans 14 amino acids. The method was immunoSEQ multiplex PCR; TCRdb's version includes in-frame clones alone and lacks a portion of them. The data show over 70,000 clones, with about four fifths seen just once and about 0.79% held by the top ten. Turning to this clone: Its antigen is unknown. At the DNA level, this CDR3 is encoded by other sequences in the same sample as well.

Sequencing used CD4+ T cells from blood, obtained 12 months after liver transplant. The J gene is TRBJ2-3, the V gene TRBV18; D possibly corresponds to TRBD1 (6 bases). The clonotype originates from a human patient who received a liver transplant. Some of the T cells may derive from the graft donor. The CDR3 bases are TGTGCCAGCTCACCGTCACAGGGTACAGATACGCAGTATTTT. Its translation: CASSPSQGTDTQYF.